This record covers a single T cell receptor beta chain. This record comes from a study of blood T cell repertoires in COVID-19. On the study more broadly: Sites across the United States, Italy and Spain contributed samples from acute and convalescent COVID-19. T cells, B-cell-depleted T cells, or PBMCs supplied cDNA or gDNA.

Libraries were prepared by immunoSEQ multiplex PCR; TCRdb keeps only in-frame clonotypes and omits some of them. Of more than 250,000 clones listed, about 90% are singletons. CDR1 and CDR2 from the germline V gene are KGHDR and SFDVKD. The CDR3 covers 15 residues. V was pared by 4 bases and J by 0 bases, with 12 bases between. Seattle patients were enrolled during active infection and followed longitudinally. The material sequenced was peripheral blood. This chain links TRBV24-1 with TRBJ2-7; no clear D gene. The receptor comes from a woman in her forties or fifties with COVID-19, enrolled during active disease. CDR3 in amino acids: CATSESGEISYEQYF. CDR3 in DNA: TGTGCCACCAGTGAATCTGGTGAGATCTCCTACGAGCAGTACTTC.